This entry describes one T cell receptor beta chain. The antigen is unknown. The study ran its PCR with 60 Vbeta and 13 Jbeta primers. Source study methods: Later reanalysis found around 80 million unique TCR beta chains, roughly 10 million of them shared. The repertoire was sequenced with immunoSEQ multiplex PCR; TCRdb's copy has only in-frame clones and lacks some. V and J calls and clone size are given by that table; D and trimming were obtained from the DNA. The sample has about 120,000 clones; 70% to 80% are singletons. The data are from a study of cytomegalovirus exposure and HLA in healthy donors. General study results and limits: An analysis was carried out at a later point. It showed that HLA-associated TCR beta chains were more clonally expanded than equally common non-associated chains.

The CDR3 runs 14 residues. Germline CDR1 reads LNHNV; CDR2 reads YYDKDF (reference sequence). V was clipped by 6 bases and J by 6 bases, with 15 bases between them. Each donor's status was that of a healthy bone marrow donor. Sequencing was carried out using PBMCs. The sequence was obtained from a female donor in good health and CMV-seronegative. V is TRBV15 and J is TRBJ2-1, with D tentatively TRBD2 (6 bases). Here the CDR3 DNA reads TGTGCCACCAGTAGCAGTGGCGGGGTCAATGAGCAGTTCTTC. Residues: CATSSSGGVNEQFF.